This passage covers 30 T cell receptor beta chains from one sample sequenced in a study of CD8 T cells in ankylosing spondylitis. Findings of the study overall: Blood of patients with ankylosing spondylitis appeared to be characterized by a TCR beta motif of eight highly homologous variants.

Using its own MiXCR run on the 5' RACE reads, TCRdb lists one record per CDR3 protein. Of about 440,000 distinct CDR3 sequences listed, over 15% were seen once; the top ten hold 1%. No cognate antigen is known for these TCRs. Sequenced sample: blood, either unsorted or a sorted T cell fraction (not recorded which). Receptors originate from a male donor with ankylosing spondylitis.

The chain has TRBV29-1 and TRBJ1-5; 12 bases agree with TRBD1. Germline V lookup: CDR1 SQVTM, CDR2 ANQGSEA. The CDR3 runs 16 residues. J was trimmed by 6 bases and V by 1 base; bases with no gene match: 7. The CDR3 protein is CSVEGRRDRGRQPQHF. The CDR3 coding sequence is TGCAGCGTTGAAGGTCGCCGGGACAGGGGGCGTCAGCCCCAGCATTTT. The variable domain in full, with the rest retrieved from reference TRBV29-1 and TRBJ1-5, is SAVISQKPSRDICQRGTSLTIQCQVDSQVTMMFWYRQQPGQSLTLIATANQGSEATYESGFVIDKFPISRPNLTFSTLTVSNMSPEDSSIYLCSVEGRRDRGRQPQHFGDGTRLSIL.

The CDR3 loop is CASSFNQGPNTEAFF. CDR3 DNA: TGTGCCAGCAGCTTCAACCAGGGACCTAACACTGAAGCTTTCTTT. This chain joins TRBV7-9 and TRBJ1-1; the D gene is possibly TRBD1 (5 bases). Germline CDR1 SEHNR, CDR2 FQNEAQ (reference sequence). The V end lost 3 bases, the J end lost 2 bases, and 13 bases lay between the germline ends. CDR3 size: 15 residues.

This chain joins TRBV7-2 and TRBJ2-1, with 7 bases matching TRBD1. Germline CDR1 reads SGHTA; CDR2 reads FQGNSA. V lost 5 bases to trimming and J lost 4 bases; unmatched junction nucleotides: 5. This CDR3 spans 14 amino acids. CDR3 nucleotides: TGTGCCAGCAGCCCCCGGGACAGATACAATGAGCAGTTCTTC. Translated, it gives CASSPRDRYNEQFF.

This clonotype was counted between two and nine times. This chain joins TRBV5-1 and TRBJ1-2; perhaps TRBD1 as D (6 bases). Germline values: CDR1 SGHRS, CDR2 YFSETQ. Trimming cost V 2 bases and J 3 bases, with 8 bases left between them. The CDR3 contains 13 residues. CDR3 sequence: CASSFSGDYGYTF. DNA of the CDR3: TGCGCCAGCAGCTTTTCAGGGGACTATGGCTACACCTTC.

The J gene is TRBJ1-5, the V gene TRBV6-1; D gene uncertain. With 3 bases removed from V and 4 bases from J, the gap between germline ends came to 13 bases. This CDR3 is built from 15 residues. Per the germline V gene, CDR1 is MNHNS and CDR2 is SASEGT. This CDR3 is CASSEVGMANQPQHF. The CDR3 nucleotides are TGTGCCAGCAGTGAGGTGGGGATGGCTAATCAGCCCCAGCATTTT.

The gene calls are TRBV6-5 and TRBJ2-5, with 7 nucleotides matching TRBD2. CDR3 length equals 15 residues. The V gene end was trimmed by 5 bases and the J gene end by 4 bases; junction bases not matched to a gene: 10. The V gene's germline CDR1 is MNHEY and CDR2 SVGAGI. Written as DNA, the CDR3 is TGTGCCAGCAGTCACCGACCTGAGCGGGGAGAGACCCAGTACTTC. Its protein product is CASSHRPERGETQYF.

The CDR3: CASSPSARQETQYF. The CDR3 DNA sequence: TGTGCCAGCTCACCATCAGCCCGTCAAGAGACCCAGTACTTC. The chain employs TRBV18 and TRBJ2-5; D unresolved. Trimming stripped 2 bases from V and 2 bases from J, with 9 bases between. CDR1 is KGHSH, CDR2 LQKENI, per germline. The CDR3 spans 14 residues.

The CDR3 nucleotides are TGCAGCGTTGCTCGGGGTAACGAGCAGTACTTC. It translates to CSVARGNEQYF. This chain joins TRBV29-1 and TRBJ2-7; tentatively, D is TRBD2 (5 bases). Germline V gives CDR1 SQVTM, CDR2 ANQGSEA. The CDR3 totals 11 residues. The ends were cut back, 4 bases at V and 5 bases at J, with 9 bases in the middle.

The chain recombines TRBV29-1 with TRBJ2-4; 8 bases are a match to TRBD1. V shed 7 bases and J 4 bases; nucleotides not matched to a gene: 3. CDR1 SQVTM and CDR2 ANQGSEA come from the germline V gene. This CDR3 has 12 residues. CDR3 residues: CSAGTGKNIQYF. The CDR3 bases are TGCAGCGCTGGGACAGGAAAAAACATTCAGTACTTC.

The V call is TRBV20-1, the J call TRBJ2-7; possible D gene TRBD1, 6 bases. CDR3 length: 13 residues. The germline V gene encodes CDR1 DFQATT and CDR2 SNEGSKA (reference sequence). V lost 6 bases to trimming and J lost 2 bases, with 14 bases between them. The CDR3 nucleotides read TGCAGTGCAAGTTTTACAGGGACCTACGAGCAGTACTTC. This sequence encodes CSASFTGTYEQYF.

This clonotype has more than one count but fewer than ten. V usage is TRBV28 and J usage is TRBJ2-7, with D possibly matching TRBD1 (6 bases). Trimming took 3 bases from V and 0 from J, leaving 21 bases between them. Per the germline V gene, CDR1 is MDHEN and CDR2 is SYDVKM. The CDR3 runs to 18 residues. The CDR3 protein is CASSFTALWDTFSYEQYF. CDR3 nucleotide sequence: TGTGCCAGCAGTTTTACCGCCCTCTGGGACACTTTCTCCTACGAGCAGTACTTC.

The chain is built from TRBV5-6 and TRBJ1-6; a weak D match, TRBD1 (5 bases). CDR1 and CDR2 from the germline V gene are SGHDT and YYEEEE. V was shortened by 0 bases and J by 7 bases, with 8 bases between the two germline ends. The CDR3 runs 14 residues. In DNA, the CDR3 is TGTGCCAGCAGCTTGGGACAGAGCAATTCACCCCTCCACTTT. It codes for CASSLGQSNSPLHF.

The chain employs TRBV12-5 and TRBJ2-3; the match to TRBD2 covers 10 bases. The germline gives CDR1 LGHNT, CDR2 FRNRAP. The junction had 7 bases not matched to a gene; V was cut back by 7 bases and J by 3 bases. This CDR3 comprises 15 residues. CDR3 in DNA: TGTGCTAGTGCCATCTCTAGCGGGAGAACAGATACGCAGTATTTT. Translated, it gives CASAISSGRTDTQYF.

The CDR3 nucleotides read TGTGCCAGCAGTTTAACCTTTCGTCCAGATAATTCACCCCTCCACTTT. Translated: CASSLTFRPDNSPLHF. This sequence joins TRBV27 and TRBJ1-6; D unresolved. Trimming removed 2 bases from V and 5 bases from J, with 13 bases in between. There are 16 residues in the CDR3. Per the germline V gene, CDR1 is MNHEY and CDR2 is SMNVEV (reference sequence).

The V and J genes are TRBV2 and TRBJ1-5, with D hard to call. CDR3 length: 16 amino acids. CDR1 SNHLY and CDR2 FYNNEI come from the germline V gene. Trimming cost V 1 base and J 6 bases, with 16 bases left between them. The CDR3 sequence is CASSEGLSLGGQPQHF. The CDR3 bases are TGTGCCAGCAGTGAAGGTTTATCATTAGGAGGTCAGCCCCAGCATTTT.

This rearrangement joins TRBV12-3 or TRBV12-4 to TRBJ1-5; 9 bases map to TRBD1. V was pared by 6 bases and J by 0 bases, with 9 bases of the junction left unmatched. The CDR3 consists of 17 residues. DNA for the CDR3: TGTGCCAGCAGCCCGGGACAGGGACCCTATAGCAATCAGCCCCAGCATTTT. It translates to CASSPGQGPYSNQPQHF.

This chain connects TRBV5-8 to TRBJ2-2; perhaps TRBD2 as D (6 bases). Germline V gene sequence: CDR1 SGHTS, CDR2 YDEGEE. CDR3 length equals 16 residues. V shed 0 bases and J shed 1 base, with 10 bases lying between them. CDR3 nucleotides: TGTGCCAGCAGCTTGGGGACTATTATGAACACCGGGGAGCTGTTTTTT. Amino acids: CASSLGTIMNTGELFF.

This rearrangement joins TRBV5-1 to TRBJ2-4; D perhaps matches TRBD2 (5 bases). The germline V gene has CDR1 SGHRS and CDR2 YFSETQ. Trimming shortened V by 4 bases and J by 6 bases, and 20 bases separated the two germline ends. CDR3 length: 16 amino acids. CDR3 sequence: CASSPTMSTTVNIQYF. CDR3 coding DNA: TGCGCCAGCAGCCCGACTATGAGCACGACGGTAAACATTCAGTACTTC. Full variable domain (rest looked up from reference TRBV5-1 and TRBJ2-4): KAGVTQTPRYLIKTRGQQVTLSCSPISGHRSVSWYQQTPGQGLQFLFEYFSETQRNKGNFPGRFSGRQFSNSRSEMNVSTLELGDSALYLCASSPTMSTTVNIQYFGAGTRLSVL.

This clonotype showed up just a few times. The chain combines TRBV28 with TRBJ2-2; TRBD1 aligns across 8 bases. The CDR3 covers 16 residues. The germline V gene encodes CDR1 MDHEN and CDR2 SYDVKM. V was clipped by 4 bases and J by 3 bases; unmatched bases: 7. CDR3 amino acids: CASSSQGARDTGELFF. CDR3 sequence (DNA): TGTGCCAGCAGTTCCCAGGGGGCTCGGGACACCGGGGAGCTGTTTTTT.

This chain links TRBV5-6 with TRBJ1-5, with TRBD1 as a possible D gene (6 bases). The ends were cut back, 4 bases at V and 6 bases at J, with 14 bases in the middle. Per germline, CDR1 SGHDT and CDR2 YYEEEE. CDR3 length: 14 amino acids. This CDR3 reads CASSRGRVGQPQHF. The DNA for the CDR3 is TGTGCCAGCAGCAGGGGGAGAGTGGGTCAGCCCCAGCATTTT.

This clonotype was detected a few times. This chain connects TRBV11-2 to TRBJ1-4; a possible D gene is TRBD1 (6 bases). CDR1 and CDR2 from the germline V gene are SGHAT and FQNNGV. Trimming took 4 bases from V and 4 from J, leaving 25 bases between them. The CDR3 covers 19 residues. The CDR3 DNA reads as TGTGCCAGCAGCTCCTCCCGGGGGGACACCTCGGGGTTTAATGAAAAACTGTTTTTT. Amino acid sequence: CASSSSRGDTSGFNEKLFF.

In this sample, this clonotype turned up a few times. The rearrangement uses TRBV9 and TRBJ2-7, with TRBD1 as a possible D gene (5 bases). Germline lookup yields CDR1 SGDLS and CDR2 YYNGEE. V was trimmed by 7 bases and J by 2 bases, leaving 13 bases between them. CDR3 size: 13 residues. The CDR3 DNA sequence: TGTGCCAGCCGACAGCGACAGACCTACGAGCAGTACTTC. It specifies CASRQRQTYEQYF.

The rearrangement links TRBV3-1 to TRBJ1-2; TRBD1 is a possible D gene (6 bases). CDR3 size: 14 residues. The germline CDR1 and CDR2 sequences are LGHDT and YNNKEL (reference sequence). V lost 3 bases, J lost 3 bases, and 11 bases lay in between. The CDR3 DNA reads TGTGCCAGCAGCCAGGGGGGGCGCGACTATGGCTACACCTTC. It translates to CASSQGGRDYGYTF.

This clonotype has more than one count but fewer than ten. The V and J genes are TRBV5-5 and TRBJ1-4; tentative D call: TRBD1 (5 bases). The V gene's germline CDR1 is SGHKS and CDR2 YYEKEE (reference sequence). Trimming took off 4 bases at V and 8 bases at J, with 12 bases between the two ends. This CDR3 has 13 residues. CDR3: CASSTGTFEKLFF. For the CDR3, the DNA is TGTGCCAGCAGCACCGGGACTTTCGAAAAACTGTTTTTT. Looking up the rest from reference TRBV5-5 and TRBJ1-4 gives the full variable domain: DAGVTQSPTHLIKTRGQQVTLRCSPISGHKSVSWYQQVLGQGPQFIFQYYEKEERGRGNFPDRFSARQFPNYSSELNVNALLLGDSALYLCASSTGTFEKLFFGSGTQLSVL.

The gene calls are TRBV2 and TRBJ2-2, with D perhaps given as TRBD1 or TRBD2 (5 bases each). This CDR3 is 15 amino acids long. CDR1 and CDR2 (germline): SNHLY, FYNNEI. V was pared by 6 bases and J by 5 bases, with 16 bases between. CDR3 DNA: TGTGCCAGCAGGACTTCCGGGACCGAGACCGGGGAGCTGTTTTTT. It translates to CASRTSGTETGELFF. Full variable domain (outside the CDR3, taken from reference TRBV2 and TRBJ2-2): EPEVTQTPSHQVTQMGQEVILRCVPISNHLYFYWYRQILGQKVEFLVSFYNNEISEKSEIFDDQFSVERPDGSNFTLKIRSTKLEDSAMYFCASRTSGTETGELFFGEGSRLTVL.

In this sample, this clonotype turned up many times. The chain links TRBV3-1 to TRBJ2-5; tentative D call: TRBD2 (5 bases). The germline gives CDR1 LGHDT, CDR2 YNNKEL (reference sequence). The V gene lost 1 base and the J gene lost 4 bases, with 7 bases spanning the gap. The CDR3 has 13 residues. The CDR3 nucleotides are TGTGCCAGCAGCCAAGGAGGAGGAGAGACCCAGTACTTC. This gives the protein CASSQGGGETQYF.

This chain joins TRBV11-1 and TRBJ2-1; the match to TRBD2 covers 8 bases. The CDR3 loop spans 15 amino acids. Germline V gives CDR1 SGHAT, CDR2 FQDESV (reference sequence). With 4 bases clipped from V and 5 bases from J, the junction kept 7 bases outside the gene matches. CDR3 in amino acids: CASSSETSANNEQFF. The CDR3 nucleotides read TGTGCCAGCAGCTCGGAGACTAGCGCAAACAATGAGCAGTTCTTC.

The chain recombines TRBV5-6 with TRBJ2-1; 9 bases are a match to TRBD1. The J segment lost 6 bases and the V segment lost 7 bases, leaving 11 bases of the junction unmatched. CDR1 SGHDT and CDR2 YYEEEE come from the germline V gene. The CDR3 is 15 amino acids. This CDR3 reads CASGSGTGLINEQFF. CDR3 bases: TGTGCCAGCGGCTCCGGGACAGGGCTCATCAATGAGCAGTTCTTC.

The genes are TRBV30 and TRBJ2-7, with TRBD2 matching over 7 bases. The CDR3 is made up of 13 amino acids. V trimming: 0 bases; J trimming: 6 bases; junction bases outside the gene matches: 5. In germline, CDR1 is GTSNPN, CDR2 SVGIG (reference sequence). CDR3 region: CAWSVRREGEQYF. The CDR3 DNA follows: TGTGCCTGGAGTGTACGAAGGGAGGGCGAGCAGTACTTC.

The V and J genes are TRBV11-2 and TRBJ2-1; 16 bases match TRBD2. V lost 4 bases to trimming and J lost 8 bases; unmatched junction nucleotides: 5. The CDR3 extends over 16 amino acids. The V gene's germline CDR1 is SGHAT and CDR2 FQNNGV. CDR3 residues: CASSSGLAGGMDEQFF. CDR3 nucleotides: TGTGCCAGCAGCTCGGGACTAGCGGGGGGGATGGATGAGCAGTTCTTC.